This T cell receptor (beta chain) was recovered during a study of siplizumab effects on memory and regulatory T cells (dated by TCRdb to the late 2010s). About the full investigation: The study looked at the effect of siplizumab, an anti-CD2 antibody, on alloreactive T-cell subsets in allogeneic mixed lymphocyte reactions made from human PBMCs.

CDR3 length: 12 amino acids, cysteine to phenylalanine. Only the CDR3 DNA is retained, 36 bases long and in frame from the first base. V sheds 1 base and J sheds 7 bases, leaving 6 bases between their ends. Via the germline V gene (reference sequence), CDR1 is SGHNT and CDR2 YYREEE. Sorted unstimulated T cells, along with proliferating T cells recovered from mixed lymphocyte reactions, underwent TCRbeta CDR3 sequencing. Fresh whole blood from nine to eleven HLA-typed healthy donors served as the source for isolating PBMCs. To map where alloreactive clones came from, CD4+ non-regulatory T cells in the unstimulated state were FACS-sorted. As for this clone: There is no known antigen for this receptor. Within one base of it there is no much larger clone, and no base qualities were kept.

The library came from the immunoSEQ multiplex PCR assay. The deep sequencing platform assayed roughly 10^5 TCR templates per sample. Genomic DNA extracted from sorted T cells was used for TCRbeta CDR3 sequencing. As for the original processing: Clonal analysis of TCRbeta CDR3 data was done in the R programming language. Alloreactive CD4+ and CD8+ clones were identified by comparing unstimulated samples to CFSE-low samples taken after the reaction. Regulatory or non-regulatory origin was assigned to alloreactive CD4+ clones by matching of sequences to sorted unstimulated Treg and non-Treg repertoires. What TCRdb holds here is the immuneACCESS table cut down to in-frame rearrangements. Part of the clones is not present; checked against another copy, under half of the missing clones reflect an unresolved V gene, and the others are unexplained. V, J and clone size reflect that table, while D and trimming were determined from the DNA. Present in this sample are about 94,000 clones, nearly 95% of which were seen just once. The ten biggest clones cover less than 0.4% of the sample.

On the study overall, not on this receptor specifically: Unstimulated naive T cells appeared to be more diverse than memory T cells, and naive cells seemed to make a substantial contribution to the alloresponse. Among mappable alloreactive CD4+ clones, an average Treg-derived fraction of over 60% was observed with siplizumab, compared with 26.9% in control reactions. For roughly 75-95% of proliferating CD4+ or CD8+ clones, no naive or memory phenotype could be assigned. Whether proliferating Tregs from siplizumab cultures actually had suppressive function was not functionally confirmed. Because sequences at frequencies below about 10^-5 were poorly captured, only a minor fraction of alloreactive clones could be mapped back to unstimulated subsets. The cumulative frequency of alloreactive sequences that could be traced back to unstimulated CD4+ memory T cells was significantly reduced by siplizumab.

This sequence uses TRBV5-4 and TRBJ1-5, with the D gene too uncertain to name. The sequenced sample consisted of non-Treg CD4+ T cells sorted from blood. In light of the paper, this sample's cell subset or site label describes: FACS-sorted unstimulated CD4+ non-regulatory T cells. The TCR originated in a human donor in good health. The nucleotide sequence is given as TGTGCCAGCAGCTTGTGGGGACAGCCCCAGCATTTT. It specifies CASSLWGQPQHF. The full variable domain, with segments outside the CDR3 supplied by the reference TRBV5-4 and TRBJ1-5 proteins, appears as ETGVTQSPTHLIKTRGQQVTLRCSSQSGHNTVSWYQQALGQGPQFIFQYYREEENGRGNFPPRFSGLQFPNYSSELNVNALELDDSALYLCASSLWGQPQHFGDGTRLSIL.